This TCR beta chain was sequenced in a study of vaccination and CD4 T cells after COVID-19. Turning to the study itself: The BNT162b2 or mRNA-1273 vaccine was given to participants in two doses. Study outcomes and limitations: Convalescent patients studied were relatively few, and early post-infection timepoints were absent.

The trim removed 6 bases at V and 2 bases at J, leaving 12 bases unmatched. This CDR3 comprises 17 residues. Treatment here: 10-day PBMC culture with coronavirus spike peptide pools or control peptides (ViraFEST assay). Spanning March to December 2020, the positive PCR dates came before US Alpha, Beta and Delta variants. Worth noting for this clonotype: Its antigen remains unknown.

Cultured CD4+ T-cell DNA underwent Oncomine TCR Beta short-read sequencing. TCRdb redid the calling of the PCR reads with MiXCR, one entry per CDR3 protein. The table has about 17,000 distinct CDR3 sequences, roughly 31% seen once; the top ten hold just under 15%. The clonotype originates from a human donor with COVID-19. The J gene is TRBJ2-2, the V gene TRBV12-3 or TRBV12-4; TRBD2 aligns across 7 bases. The sequenced sample consisted of cultured CD4+ T cells from blood. As DNA, the CDR3 is TGTGCCAGCAGAGATGATGGGAGGGGTCGAAACACCGGGGAGCTGTTTTTT. This gives the protein CASRDDGRGRNTGELFF.